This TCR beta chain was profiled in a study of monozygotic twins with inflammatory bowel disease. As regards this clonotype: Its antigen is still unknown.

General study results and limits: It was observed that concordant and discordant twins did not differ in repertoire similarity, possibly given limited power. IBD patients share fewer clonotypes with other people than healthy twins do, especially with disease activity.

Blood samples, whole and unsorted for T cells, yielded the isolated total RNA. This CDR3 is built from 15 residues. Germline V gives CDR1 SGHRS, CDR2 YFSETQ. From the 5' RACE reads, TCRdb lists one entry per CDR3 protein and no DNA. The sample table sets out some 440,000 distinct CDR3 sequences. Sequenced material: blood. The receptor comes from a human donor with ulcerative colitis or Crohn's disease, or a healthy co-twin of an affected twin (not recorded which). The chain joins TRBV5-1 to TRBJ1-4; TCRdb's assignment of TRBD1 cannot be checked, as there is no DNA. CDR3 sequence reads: CASKRGASTNEKLFF.